Listed below are T cell receptor beta chains from one sample, sequenced in a study of HIV-infected children after antiretroviral therapy interruption. TCRdb analysed the 3' RACE reads with MiXCR anew, one entry per CDR3 protein. The sample shows over 15,000 distinct CDR3 sequences, more than 3% of them seen only once. The sequenced sample was CD45RA+ CD4+ T cells from PBMCs, obtained from a donor given antiretroviral therapy, either interrupted or continuous. The receptors originated from a child aged 2 to 17 with HIV. The CDR3 runs from the conserved cysteine through the conserved F or W. Fields, in order: D gene, V gene, CDR3 protein. A D gene is named only where the DNA matches it firmly.

d_gene: TRBD2
v_gene: TRBV6-6
CDR3aa: CASSYSRGGRGNEQFF

d_gene: NA
v_gene: TRBV7-9
CDR3aa: CASSLASNGREEEKLFF

d_gene: NA
v_gene: TRBV11-3
CDR3aa: CASSNRINTEAFF

d_gene: NA
v_gene: TRBV28
CDR3aa: CASADLALSSYEQYF

d_gene: TRBD1
v_gene: TRBV2
CDR3aa: CANPRGGDRDEQFF

d_gene: TRBD2
v_gene: TRBV20-1
CDR3aa: CSASSSGAYNEQFF

d_gene: NA
v_gene: TRBV29-1
CDR3aa: CSGTRVLGETQYF

d_gene: NA
v_gene: TRBV20-1
CDR3aa: CSARNSGYEQYF

d_gene: NA
v_gene: TRBV19
CDR3aa: CASFGTGGAGTEAFF

d_gene: TRBD1
v_gene: TRBV5-1
CDR3aa: CASSLGPIQGSREAFF

d_gene: NA
v_gene: TRBV2
CDR3aa: CASKGGGAYNEQFF

d_gene: NA
v_gene: TRBV11-2
CDR3aa: CASSSAWGPEYGYTF

d_gene: NA
v_gene: TRBV19
CDR3aa: CASRGWVGEDTEAFF

d_gene: TRBD1
v_gene: TRBV3-1
CDR3aa: CASSQDKGRGYTIDNEQFF

d_gene: TRBD2
v_gene: TRBV2
CDR3aa: CASSEAPSGDNEQFF

d_gene: NA
v_gene: TRBV23-1
CDR3aa: CASSQSFRGRGNQPQHF

d_gene: NA
v_gene: TRBV5-6
CDR3aa: CASSLDRGGGSGTQYF

d_gene: NA
v_gene: TRBV19
CDR3aa: CASSITWRGRTYTDTQYF

d_gene: NA
v_gene: TRBV6-5
CDR3aa: CASSSRGRNNEQFF

d_gene: TRBD1
v_gene: TRBV2
CDR3aa: CASSEEQGKGTEQFF

d_gene: NA
v_gene: TRBV5-1
CDR3aa: CASSLDVGGNTEAFF

d_gene: NA
v_gene: TRBV12-3/TRBV12-4
CDR3aa: CASSALNLGLDEQYF

d_gene: NA
v_gene: TRBV11-2
CDR3aa: CASSTVRAGEQFF

d_gene: NA
v_gene: TRBV20-1
CDR3aa: CSARDRLARYEQYF

d_gene: TRBD2
v_gene: TRBV7-2
CDR3aa: CASSRTSYEQYF

d_gene: NA
v_gene: TRBV6-6
CDR3aa: CASSEPDGNTEVFF

d_gene: NA
v_gene: TRBV6-1
CDR3aa: CASSDKSGRLLF

d_gene: NA
v_gene: TRBV20-1
CDR3aa: CSAPGTREEQYF

d_gene: TRBD1
v_gene: TRBV6-1
CDR3aa: CASSRTGVNTEAFF

d_gene: NA
v_gene: TRBV20-1
CDR3aa: CSAPVDTQYF

d_gene: NA
v_gene: TRBV5-1
CDR3aa: CASSLATGEQYF

d_gene: TRBD1
v_gene: TRBV6-5
CDR3aa: CASSYRGGPGETQYF

d_gene: TRBD1
v_gene: TRBV7-2
CDR3aa: CASSSRQGSSYEQYF

d_gene: NA
v_gene: TRBV7-3
CDR3aa: CASSPTRSGEQYF

d_gene: NA
v_gene: TRBV7-3
CDR3aa: CASSLGPENTEAFF

d_gene: NA
v_gene: TRBV7-2
CDR3aa: CASNSGVYEQYF

d_gene: NA
v_gene: TRBV11-2
CDR3aa: CASSFYNEAFF

d_gene: TRBD1
v_gene: TRBV29-1
CDR3aa: CSVSLQGALNIQYF

d_gene: NA
v_gene: TRBV19
CDR3aa: CASKLTGMGSGELFF

d_gene: TRBD2
v_gene: TRBV20-1
CDR3aa: CSARVGGGYQETQYF